This T cell receptor beta chain was recorded in a study of Ad26.COV2.S vaccination and SARS-CoV-2 variants. General study findings and limits: Participants given vaccine showed non-spike TCR breadth similar to that of placebo recipients.

Points on this clone: Its specificity is not known.

Specified treatment: 15 to 20 received Ad26.COV2.S at low or high dose, single or two shots; about five received placebo; per-sample allocation not given. After the first vaccine or placebo injection, samples were drawn on day 63. The data were produced by immunoSEQ multiplex PCR, yet TCRdb's version contains in-frame clones alone and is incomplete. The table records under 550,000 clones, about 93% of them present only once. The specimen comprised peripheral blood, sampled in a trial of Ad26.COV2.S vaccine versus placebo. This receptor was identified in a person aged 18-60 years who received the Ad26.COV2.S COVID-19 vaccine or a placebo.

The CDR3 sequence is CASTADRVGTGNTIYF. CDR3 DNA sequence: TGTGCCAGTACCGCGGACAGGGTCGGGACTGGAAACACCATATATTTT. V gene TRBV19 combines with J gene TRBJ1-3, with 8 bases aligning to TRBD1. Unmatched junction bases numbered 10, after V lost 7 bases and J lost 2 bases. Germline loops: CDR1 LNHDA, CDR2 SQIVND (reference sequence). The length of the CDR3 is 16 residues.